These T cell receptor beta chains were read from a single sample in a study of blood T cell repertoires in COVID-19. Assay: immunoSEQ multiplex PCR; the TCRdb copy retains only in-frame clones and omits some. The top ten clones hold approximately 6.5% of a sample with about 94,000 clones, roughly 80% of them seen once. Material: peripheral blood. The receptors derive from a man aged 60-69 years with acute or convalescent COVID-19. The CDR3 runs from the conserved cysteine through the conserved F or W. Each record gives: D gene, clone size, J gene, V gene, CDR3 DNA, CDR3 protein. A D gene is named only where the DNA matches it firmly. Clone size is given for some rows only: seen once, a few or many times, or a class if the clone is expanded.

D: -
size: -
J: TRBJ1-2
V: TRBV21-1
DNA: TGTGCCAGCAGCGGCCGGACAGGTGCCTATGGCTACACCTTC
CDR3: CASSGRTGAYGYTF

D: -
size: -
J: TRBJ2-5
V: TRBV4-1
DNA: TGCGCCAGCAGCCATGCTAGGGGAGGAGAGACCCAGTACTTC
CDR3: CASSHARGGETQYF

D: -
size: -
J: TRBJ1-4
V: TRBV9
DNA: TGTGCCAGCAGCGTACCGGGGGGAGAGGAAAAACTGTTTTTT
CDR3: CASSVPGGEEKLFF

D: TRBD2
size: few
J: TRBJ2-7
V: TRBV2
DNA: TGTGCCAGCAGTCCCGGGACTAGCTACGAGCAGTACTTC
CDR3: CASSPGTSYEQYF

D: TRBD1
size: once
J: TRBJ1-5
V: TRBV2
DNA: TGTGCCAGCAGTGATCCCAGGGGGAATCAGCCCCAGCATTTT
CDR3: CASSDPRGNQPQHF

D: TRBD1
size: -
J: TRBJ2-7
V: TRBV11-3
DNA: TGTGCCAGCAGCCGGGGACAGCTCTACGAGCAGTACTTC
CDR3: CASSRGQLYEQYF

D: TRBD1
size: -
J: TRBJ1-4
V: TRBV28
DNA: TGTGCCAGCAGTATCACCGGGACAGGGAATGAAAAACTGTTTTTT
CDR3: CASSITGTGNEKLFF

D: TRBD1
size: once
J: TRBJ1-1
V: TRBV7-9
DNA: TGTGCCAGCAGCCTGGCCCCGGACAGGGGAGGGAACACTGAAGCTTTCTTT
CDR3: CASSLAPDRGGNTEAFF

D: -
size: few
J: TRBJ1-2
V: TRBV28
DNA: TGTGCCAGCAGCCCCCCGGGATTCTCCAGCTATGGCTACACCTTC
CDR3: CASSPPGFSSYGYTF

D: TRBD2
size: once
J: TRBJ2-1
V: TRBV28
DNA: TGTGCCAGCAGACTGGGGGGGAGCTCCTACAATGAGCAGTTCTTC
CDR3: CASRLGGSSYNEQFF

D: TRBD1
size: -
J: TRBJ1-1
V: TRBV3-1/TRBV3-2
DNA: TGTGCCAGCAGCCTTACAGGGGGCACTGAAGCTTTCTTT
CDR3: CASSLTGGTEAFF

D: -
size: -
J: TRBJ2-5
V: TRBV5-8
DNA: TGTGCCAGCAGCTTGAGGTTGGGGGGGCGAGAGACCCAGTACTTC
CDR3: CASSLRLGGRETQYF

D: TRBD2
size: -
J: TRBJ2-5
V: TRBV6-6
DNA: TGTGCCAGCAGTTACTCGGCTAGCGGGGTGGGGACCCAGTACTTC
CDR3: CASSYSASGVGTQYF

D: -
size: -
J: TRBJ1-2
V: TRBV9
DNA: TGTGCCAGCAGCCCCCACGGGAGGGAGCCCCATCGAGAGACCTTC
CDR3: CASSPHGREPHRETF

D: TRBD2
size: -
J: TRBJ2-7
V: TRBV7-2
DNA: TGTGCCAGCAGAGATTTGGGGGGGTCCCTCGAGCAGTACTTC
CDR3: CASRDLGGSLEQYF

D: -
size: -
J: TRBJ1-1
V: TRBV29-1
DNA: TGCAGCGGAAGGAGGGGCACTGAAGCTTTCTTT
CDR3: CSGRRGTEAFF

D: -
size: -
J: TRBJ2-7
V: TRBV7-9
DNA: TGTGCCAGCAGCTTAGCCTTCGCAATACTCAAGGAGCAGTACTTC
CDR3: CASSLAFAILKEQYF